These 20 T cell receptor beta chains were all obtained from the same sample, sequenced in a study of T cell changes during pregnancy in multiple sclerosis. Assay used: immunoSEQ multiplex PCR; TCRdb lists only in-frame clones, some missing. The sample contains fewer than 90,000 clones, about 93% of which appear only once. The material was peripheral blood, obtained after pregnancy. The receptors come from a female donor in good health, enrolled as a control in a pregnancy study.

The chain combines TRBV5-1 with TRBJ2-7; 7 bases fit TRBD2. J gave up 4 bases and V 2 bases, and 3 bases lay outside the gene matches. The V gene's germline CDR1 is SGHRS and CDR2 YFSETQ. The CDR3 is 13 residues long. In DNA, the CDR3 is TGCGCCAGCAGCTTTAGCGGGTTATACGAGCAGTACTTC. Translation: CASSFSGLYEQYF.

The rearrangement uses TRBV19 and TRBJ2-1; 7 positions match TRBD2. CDR3 size: 13 residues. V dropped 5 bases and J dropped 8; count of bases not matched to a gene: 6. Germline CDR1 and CDR2: LNHDA and SQIVND (reference sequence). The CDR3 loop reads CASSSPSGDEQFF. In DNA form, the CDR3 reads TGTGCCAGTAGTTCGCCGAGCGGGGATGAGCAGTTCTTC.

The V and J genes are TRBV7-6 and TRBJ2-1; weak D call: TRBD2 (6 bases). The CDR3 spans 16 residues. The germline V and J ends were trimmed by 2 bases and 4 bases, with 15 bases remaining between them. CDR1 and CDR2 from the germline V gene are SGHVS and FNYEAQ. CDR3 loop: CASSLQGGSMYNEQFF. CDR3 nucleotides: TGTGCCAGCAGCTTACAGGGAGGTTCCATGTACAATGAGCAGTTCTTC.

This chain connects TRBV23-1 to TRBJ1-2; unclear D gene. TRBV23-1 is marked as an open reading frame, function uncertain. The CDR3 is 10 amino acids. V dropped 9 bases and J dropped 7 bases, with 9 bases sitting between them. The CDR3 region is CARREGGYTF. In DNA form, the CDR3 reads TGCGCCAGGCGGGAGGGTGGCTACACCTTC.

CDR3 sequence reads: CASSLGTDYGYTF. The CDR3 nucleotides are TGTGCCAGCAGCCTAGGGACAGACTATGGCTACACCTTC. V is TRBV5-5 and J is TRBJ1-2; 7 positions match TRBD1. CDR1 SGHKS and CDR2 YYEKEE come from the germline V gene (reference sequence). The CDR3 totals 13 residues. Trimming at V came to 4 bases and at J to 3 bases, leaving 3 bases not matched to a gene.

The CDR3 DNA reads TGTGCCAGCTCAAGTGCGGCGAACTCCTACGAGCAGTACTTC. Its translation is CASSSAANSYEQYF. The rearrangement links TRBV18 to TRBJ2-7; D not certain. Trimming removed 5 bases from V and 0 bases from J, with 11 bases in between. Germline CDR1 reads KGHSH; CDR2 reads LQKENI. The CDR3 loop spans 14 amino acids.

This chain joins TRBV27 and TRBJ2-6; D is ambiguous. Trimming left V 4 bases short and J 0 bases short, with 7 bases between. Germline loops: CDR1 MNHEY, CDR2 SMNVEV (reference sequence). The CDR3 is made up of 15 amino acids. The CDR3 spells CASSSSRSGANVLTF. For the CDR3, the DNA is TGTGCCAGCAGTTCATCCCGCTCTGGGGCCAACGTCCTGACTTTC.

The chain recombines TRBV5-1 with TRBJ2-5, with 8 bases fitting TRBD1. Unmatched junction bases numbered 3, after V lost 4 bases and J lost 1 base. Looked up from germline, CDR1 is SGHRS and CDR2 is YFSETQ. The CDR3 runs to 14 residues. The CDR3 region has the DNA TGCGCCAGCAGCGGACAGGGTTCCCAAGAGACCCAGTACTTC. Its protein product is CASSGQGSQETQYF. Using reference TRBV5-1 and TRBJ2-5 for the parts outside the CDR3, the full variable domain is KAGVTQTPRYLIKTRGQQVTLSCSPISGHRSVSWYQQTPGQGLQFLFEYFSETQRNKGNFPGRFSGRQFSNSRSEMNVSTLELGDSALYLCASSGQGSQETQYFGPGTRLLVL.

This chain connects TRBV5-1 to TRBJ2-5; tentative D call: TRBD2 (5 bases). Trimming removed 0 bases at V and 4 bases at J, with 10 bases between. The CDR3 is 14 residues long. Germline V gene data show CDR1 as SGHRS and CDR2 as YFSETQ. CDR3 in DNA: TGCGCCAGCAGCTTGGGAGGGTCCAGAGAGACCCAGTACTTC. Its translation is CASSLGGSRETQYF.

The chain links TRBV9 to TRBJ1-2; the D is unclear. CDR1 is SGDLS and CDR2 is YYNGEE in the germline V gene. V was clipped by 7 bases and J by 3 bases, with 13 bases between them. The CDR3 extends over 13 amino acids. CDR3 coding DNA: TGTGCCAGCTCCCGTGGCAGTCACTATGGCTACACCTTC. This gives the protein CASSRGSHYGYTF.

The chain employs TRBV11-2 and TRBJ2-7; tentatively, D is TRBD1 (5 bases). The CDR3 is 15 amino acids. CDR1 and CDR2 from the germline V gene are SGHAT and FQNNGV. The ends were cut back, 6 bases at V and 2 bases at J, with 17 bases in the middle. The CDR3 DNA is TGTGCCAGCAGATTTAGTATTGACAGCGCCTACGAGCAGTACTTC. This translates into CASRFSIDSAYEQYF.

V usage is TRBV7-9 and J usage is TRBJ2-5; TRBD2 is a possible D gene (7 bases). V lost 7 bases and J lost 3, with 18 bases in between. CDR1 and CDR2 (germline): SEHNR, FQNEAQ (reference sequence). The CDR3 runs to 15 residues. The DNA of the CDR3 is TGTGCCAGCACCAAAGCGGGACACAGCAAAGAGACCCAGTACTTC. As protein: CASTKAGHSKETQYF.

The gene calls are TRBV21-1 and TRBJ2-3; TRBD1 is the table's D call, not checked against the DNA. TRBV21-1 is tagged as a pseudogene. The CDR3 loop spans 16 amino acids. The CDR3 sequence: CASSNLGTGSIDTQYF. The DNA for the CDR3 is TGTGCCAGCAGCAATCTCGGGACAGGCTCTATTGATACGCAGTATTTT.

The rearrangement uses TRBV6-1 and TRBJ2-1; unclear D gene. Trimming removed 4 bases from V and 8 bases from J, with 9 bases in between. This CDR3 has 12 residues. From germline, CDR1 is MNHNS and CDR2 SASEGT. CDR3 residues: CASSAQVYEQFF. The CDR3 DNA reads TGTGCCAGCAGTGCGCAGGTCTATGAGCAGTTCTTC.

This chain links TRBV5-6 with TRBJ2-5, with a tentative D call TRBD2 (7 bases). The CDR3 is 16 amino acids. Germline V gene data show CDR1 as SGHDT and CDR2 as YYEEEE. With 2 bases removed from V and 4 bases from J, the gap between germline ends came to 18 bases. CDR3 amino acids: CASSLWNRGGRETQYF. The DNA of the CDR3 is TGTGCCAGCAGCTTATGGAATAGGGGGGGGCGAGAGACCCAGTACTTC.

This clone was recorded only once. The chain uses TRBV7-2 and TRBJ2-7, with D possibly TRBD1 on 5 matching bases. Germline-derived CDR1 and CDR2 are SGHTA and FQGNSA. The CDR3 contains 15 residues. V was clipped by 5 bases and J by 3 bases, with 17 bases between them. CDR3 sequence: CASSPRATLGYEQYF. CDR3 bases: TGTGCCAGCAGCCCCAGGGCTACTCTGGGCTACGAGCAGTACTTC.

This clone has just one count. The chain employs TRBV30 and TRBJ2-5; D call uncertain. Trimming removed 2 bases from V and 3 bases from J, with 10 bases in between. CDR1 GTSNPN and CDR2 SVGIG come from the germline V gene (reference sequence). CDR3 size: 13 residues. CDR3 sequence: CAWSPSIEETQYF. DNA for the CDR3: TGTGCCTGGAGTCCATCAATAGAAGAGACCCAGTACTTC.

This rearrangement joins TRBV5-1 to TRBJ2-1; 10 bases match TRBD1. Germline CDR1 reads SGHRS; CDR2 reads YFSETQ. The V gene end was trimmed by 6 bases and the J gene end by 5 bases; junction bases not matched to a gene: 8. The CDR3 extends over 15 amino acids. CDR3 DNA: TGCGCCAGCACCCCCGACAGGGGGCTCAACAATGAGCAGTTCTTC. The encoded protein is CASTPDRGLNNEQFF. Full variable domain (remainder filled in from reference TRBV5-1 and TRBJ2-1): KAGVTQTPRYLIKTRGQQVTLSCSPISGHRSVSWYQQTPGQGLQFLFEYFSETQRNKGNFPGRFSGRQFSNSRSEMNVSTLELGDSALYLCASTPDRGLNNEQFFGPGTRLTVL.

This chain's CDR3 is CASSPRQDLTGELFF. The CDR3 region has the DNA TGCGCCAGCAGCCCGCGACAAGATCTCACCGGGGAGCTGTTTTTT. This chain joins TRBV5-1 and TRBJ2-2; D ambiguous. V lost 4 bases, J lost 4 bases, and 14 bases lay in between. The CDR3 extends over 15 amino acids. The germline CDR1 and CDR2 sequences are SGHRS and YFSETQ.

V is TRBV6-5 and J is TRBJ1-3; D gene uncertain. Trimming removed 6 bases at V and 4 bases at J, with 10 bases between. Germline V gene lookup returns CDR1 MNHEY and CDR2 SVGAGI. The CDR3 loop spans 13 amino acids. The chain's CDR3 is CASSRGNGNTIYF. The DNA for the CDR3 is TGTGCCAGCAGCCGAGGAAACGGAAACACCATATATTTT.